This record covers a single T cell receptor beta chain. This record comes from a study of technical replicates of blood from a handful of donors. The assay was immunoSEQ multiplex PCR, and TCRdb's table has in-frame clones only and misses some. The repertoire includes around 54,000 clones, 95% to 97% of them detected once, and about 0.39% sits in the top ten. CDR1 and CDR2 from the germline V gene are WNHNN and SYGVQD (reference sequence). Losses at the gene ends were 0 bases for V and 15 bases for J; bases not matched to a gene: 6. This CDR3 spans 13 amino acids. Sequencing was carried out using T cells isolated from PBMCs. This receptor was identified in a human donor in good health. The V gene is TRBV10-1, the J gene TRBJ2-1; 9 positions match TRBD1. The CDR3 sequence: CASSESTGQGSFF. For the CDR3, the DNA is TGCGCCAGCAGTGAGTCCACCGGACAGGGGTCGTTCTTC.